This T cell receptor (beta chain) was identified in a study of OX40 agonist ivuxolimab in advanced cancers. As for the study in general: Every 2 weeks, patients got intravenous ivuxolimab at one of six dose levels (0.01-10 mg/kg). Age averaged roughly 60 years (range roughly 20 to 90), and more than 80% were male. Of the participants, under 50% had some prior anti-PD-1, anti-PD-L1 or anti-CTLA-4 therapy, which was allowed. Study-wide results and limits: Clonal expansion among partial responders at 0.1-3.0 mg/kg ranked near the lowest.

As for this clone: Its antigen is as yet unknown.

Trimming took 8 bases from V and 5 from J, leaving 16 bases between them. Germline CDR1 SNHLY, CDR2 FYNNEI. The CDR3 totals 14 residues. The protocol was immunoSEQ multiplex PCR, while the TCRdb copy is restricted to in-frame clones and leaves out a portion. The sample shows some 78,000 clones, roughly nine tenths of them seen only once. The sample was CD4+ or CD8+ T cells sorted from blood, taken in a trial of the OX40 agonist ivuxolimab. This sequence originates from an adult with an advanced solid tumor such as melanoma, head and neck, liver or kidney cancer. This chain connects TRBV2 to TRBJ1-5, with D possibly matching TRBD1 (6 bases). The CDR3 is CASRGSRGHQPQHF. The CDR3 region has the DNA TGTGCCAGCCGGGGATCCAGGGGACATCAGCCCCAGCATTTT.